The 8 T cell receptor beta chains reported below all come from one sample, sequenced in a study of cytomegalovirus exposure and HLA in healthy donors. It was with 60 Vbeta and 13 Jbeta primers that the PCR ran. TCRdb's table, derived via immunoSEQ multiplex PCR, lists solely in-frame clones and lacks some. The data contain roughly 170,000 clones, roughly 80% of them seen just once; the ten biggest clones take up less than 15%. Sequenced input: PBMCs. The receptors originated from a woman in her forties or fifties in good health and CMV-seropositive.

This clone was counted only a few times. The chain employs TRBV6-5 and TRBJ1-6; D gene ambiguous. This CDR3 comprises 15 residues. V was trimmed by 4 bases and J by 0 bases, leaving 7 bases between them. In germline, CDR1 is MNHEY, CDR2 SVGAGI. The CDR3 nucleotides are TGTGCCAGCAGTTTAGGGAGCTCCTATAATTCACCCCTCCACTTT. Residues: CASSLGSSYNSPLHF.

The gene calls are TRBV11-2 and TRBJ1-6, with unresolved D. Germline CDR1 reads SGHAT; CDR2 reads FQNNGV. This CDR3 has 12 residues. V lost 1 base and J 8 bases, leaving 3 bases between the germline ends. This chain's CDR3 is CASSLADSPLHF. The DNA of the CDR3 is TGTGCCAGCAGCTTAGCGGATTCACCCCTCCACTTT.

This chain joins TRBV30 and TRBJ2-3; the match to TRBD2 covers 8 bases. CDR1 GTSNPN and CDR2 SVGIG come from the germline V gene (reference sequence). J gave up 9 bases and V 2 bases, and 7 bases lay outside the gene matches. This CDR3 contains 13 residues. This chain's CDR3 is CAWSPQTSDTQYF. CDR3 sequence (DNA): TGTGCCTGGAGTCCTCAGACTAGCGACACGCAGTATTTT.

This sequence joins TRBV14 and TRBJ1-1, with D maybe TRBD1 (6 bases). The ends were cut back, 1 base at V and 3 bases at J, with 12 bases in the middle. This CDR3 has 15 residues. The germline CDR1 and CDR2 sequences are SGHDN and FVKESK. CDR3 DNA sequence: TGTGCCAGCAGCCAAGCAACAGGGATGTACACTGAAGCTTTCTTT. Residues: CASSQATGMYTEAFF.

This clone was seen only a few times. This chain uses TRBV10-3 with TRBJ1-1, with D possibly TRBD1 on 6 matching bases. The V end lost 4 bases, the J end lost 4 bases, and 13 bases lay between the germline ends. The CDR3 is made up of 14 amino acids. The V gene's germline CDR1 is ENHRY and CDR2 SYGVKD. The CDR3: CAISGSQGSTEAFF. The CDR3 bases are TGTGCCATCAGTGGCTCACAGGGATCCACTGAAGCTTTCTTT.

The gene calls are TRBV12-5 and TRBJ2-5, with 8 positions matching TRBD2. J lost 9 bases, V lost 5 bases, and 14 bases had no gene match. Germline V gives CDR1 LGHNT, CDR2 FRNRAP. This CDR3 comprises 15 residues. CDR3 loop: CASGTPGLVKKAQYF. The DNA for the CDR3 is TGTGCTAGTGGTACACCGGGACTAGTCAAGAAGGCCCAGTACTTC.

This clone was observed a few times. The rearrangement joins TRBV6-4 to TRBJ2-3; D is possibly TRBD1 (5 bases). Trimming cost V 2 bases and J 1 base, with 13 bases left between them. CDR3 length: 16 amino acids. Germline V CDR1 and CDR2: MRHNA, SNTAGT. For the CDR3, the DNA is TGTGCCAGCAGTGACGGGGCAGGGAAGGGCACAGATACGCAGTATTTT. Its translation: CASSDGAGKGTDTQYF.

This clone has just one count. J is TRBJ2-1 and V is TRBV7-2; 8 nucleotides agree with TRBD1. Losses at the gene ends were 5 bases for V and 1 base for J; bases not matched to a gene: 4. Germline assignment: CDR1 SGHTA and CDR2 FQGNSA. The CDR3 contains 15 residues. In DNA form, the CDR3 reads TGTGCCAGCAGCCCTCAGGGGGCTTCCTACAATGAGCAGTTCTTC. Translation gives CASSPQGASYNEQFF.